This entry describes one T cell receptor beta chain. Its antigen is currently not known. Nothing much larger sits one base from this clone, and base qualities are not available. In total, roughly 710 healthy bone marrow donors made up the cohort. At the time of sampling, all cohort members were nominally healthy, though unrecorded immune exposures were likely present. The donor tested CMV seropositive, placing the donor among the approximately 290 seropositive members of the cohort. Every donor gave a peripheral blood sample, and the peripheral blood mononuclear cells from that sample were used for TCR beta sequencing. The Qiagen DNeasy Blood Extraction Kit was used to extract genomic DNA from the blood cell samples. The method was the immunoSEQ multiplex PCR assay. A mixture of 60 forward primers for TCR Vbeta segments and 13 reverse primers for TCR Jbeta segments was used in the multiplex PCR. The CDR3 region of rearranged TCR beta genes was amplified from genomic DNA with a multiplex PCR assay. The Illumina HiSeq System was used to sequence the amplified TCR beta libraries as 87-base-pair reads. The authors processed their data as follows. In a later analysis, 80 million or so unique TCR beta chains were counted across the approximately 640 repertoires, and approximately 11 million of these chains were shared by at least two donors. A nearest-neighbor algorithm error-corrected the raw reads and collapsed the reads into unique sequences, merging closely related sequences to remove PCR and sequencing errors. V, D and J gene segments were assigned by aligning CDR3 sequences to IMGT reference sequences. For a sequence to be retained, at least a six-nucleotide match to both a V gene segment and a J gene segment was required. Rearrangements were classified as productive when the CDR3 lacked stop codons and remained in frame with V and J, and all other rearrangements were classified as non-productive. CDR3 was defined by IMGT convention, running from the second conserved V-encoded cysteine to the conserved J-encoded phenylalanine. Sequences without an unambiguous match to a single V gene segment were excluded from the earlier analysis of 450 to 650 of the donors. An earlier analysis of 500 to 700 of the donors classified V segments as functional when productive rearrangements were above 56.7% and as segregating when the standard deviation between donors was above 5%. A statistical classification framework was developed to diagnose cytomegalovirus status using the catalog of TCR beta chain sequences. In a later analysis, V and J genes were assigned by comparing TCR nucleotide sequences against IMGT/GENE-DB human TR gene sequences. A later analysis assigned CDR3 sequences and most-parsimonious VDJ recombination scenarios with the TCRdist pipeline. In a later analysis, each TCR beta chain was defined by its CDR3 amino acid sequence together with its V-gene family, and reads lacking a unique V-gene family were excluded. In a later analysis, a few hundred highly shared, low-generation-probability nucleotide sequences were removed to address suspected cross-contamination and a sequencing artifact. For each public chain, a later analysis derived a clonal expansion index from normalized ranks of inferred template counts within each repertoire. In a later analysis, generation probabilities were computed using a VDJ recombination model fitted to out-of-frame rearrangements, and the results were checked against IGoR. In a later analysis, TCR-TCR, TCR-HLA and TCR-CMV co-occurrence was scored with hypergeometric tests, and a repertoire-size bias correction was applied to TCR pairs. False discovery rates were estimated in a later analysis by permuting HLA or CMV assignments 20 times. In a later analysis, co-occurring TCRs were grouped with DBSCAN, and TCRdist sequence similarity was added when clustering was performed within HLA-allele-positive subsets. Repertoires with fewer than 30,000 or more than 120,000 public chains, plus five repertoires with anomalous nucleotide sharing, were excluded from co-occurrence clustering. TCRdb holds this immuneACCESS table with in-frame rearrangements only. Some clones are missing; in checked studies, unresolved V genes explain under half, and the rest has no known cause. The D gene and trimming were derived from the DNA, and the V and J assignments and clone size from that table. For this sample there are about 110,000 clones; around 83% appear just once. Roughly 20% of the sample is taken by the ten largest.

The sample belongs to a study of cytomegalovirus exposure and HLA in healthy donors (dated by TCRdb to the late 2010s). The study in broad terms: An earlier analysis of under 600 of the donors reported more than 250 Gb of sequence data and 100 million to 140 million unique TCR beta sequences from 150 million to 200 million T cells. The study aimed to test whether cataloging public T cell receptors could reveal signatures of past pathogen exposure. Besides the first cohort of 666 subjects, a separate validation cohort made up of roughly 120 different subjects was used. Typing coverage varied by locus: roughly 629-640 donors for A, B, C, DRB1 and DQB1; about 520 for DQA1; about 600 for DPA1; around 490 for DPB1. Several DR-DQ haplotypes were handled as single units for association and clustering because linkage in the cohort was strong. Among 350 to 400 genotyped donors of the cohort, an average of around 240,000 unique TCR beta nucleotide sequences were sequenced per donor, roughly 20% of them non-productive. Rather than using new phenotypic data, the later analysis identified candidate immune exposures from TCR beta sequences and from how often those sequences occurred across donors. Of the roughly 400 genotyped donors, 65% to 90% fell in the genetic ancestry cluster associated with self-reported Caucasian donors. Around 300 gigabases of sequencing data and approximately 80 million unique TCR sequences were included in an early release covering about 700 HLA-typed donors. Alongside the repertoire data, information on donor age, sex, ethnicity and CMV serostatus was compiled. All discovery cohort repertoires had been generated using a single sequencing platform. The T cell repertoires of roughly 660 subjects were profiled by immunosequencing and related to cytomegalovirus serostatus. An earlier analysis of 587 of the donors applied high-throughput TCR beta sequencing to assess whether each TCR beta V gene segment acted as functional or pseudogenic. High-throughput TCR immunosequencing, statistical association of individual TCRs with disease status, and machine learning were combined to predict cytomegalovirus infection status. Genome-wide SNP genotypes for about 65% of the roughly 700 donors were used in a later genetic analysis, which treated that subset as a discovery cohort. HLA typing included class I and class II loci at four-digit resolution. In a later analysis, previously published TCR beta repertoires from fewer than 750 donors were re-analyzed and high-resolution HLA genotyping was added so that TCR occurrence patterns could be studied. Overall study outcomes, separate from this receptor: Most TCR sequences were observed very rarely across donors, whereas some public TCRs were present in many individuals. An earlier analysis of 450 to 750 of the donors showed that most TCR beta V segments appeared in productive rearrangements either about 90% or about 30% of the time, which broadly matched IMGT annotations. At a false discovery rate of 0.05, a later analysis linked about 16,000 TCR beta sequences to specific HLA alleles. Only TCR beta chains were sequenced in this cohort, and the absence of alpha or paired-chain data limited detectable features. A further reported finding was that TCR beta sequences accurately predicted the HLA-A and HLA-B alleles for most subjects in the first cohort. In vitro tests confirmed that three of the cytomegalovirus-associated TCR beta chains recognize cytomegalovirus antigens. According to a later analysis, parvovirus B19, influenza, CMV and Epstein-Barr virus appeared linked to several top co-occurrence clusters. The classifier was reported to diagnose cytomegalovirus status with high specificity and sensitivity in both the original and validation cohorts. A group of highly shared sequence variants was considered likely to be a technical artifact of the sequencing pipeline. Strong co-occurrence of HLA alleles, especially DR and DQ, made assigning TCR associations to individual alleles difficult. Correlated functional status among segregating V segments might be attributable to linkage disequilibrium, but an unknown experimental factor could not be ruled out. In a later genetic analysis, a missense DCLRE1C variant was associated with V-gene and J-gene trimming of TCR beta chains, and the association was replicated in an independent cohort. Because counts were too low, seventeen rarely observed V segments, including chromosome 9 orphons, were left out of the earlier analysis of 587 of the donors. Because HLA typing was unavailable for some donors at each locus, only the typed subset was used in association tests. According to the authors, the approach could potentially be generalized to other disease states and immunological phenotypes. Because the 87-base-pair reads could not distinguish some IMGT-functional V segments, including TRBV6-2 and TRBV6-3, those segments were excluded. A later analysis found that most CMV-associated TCR beta chains appeared HLA-restricted, with HLA associations seemingly driven largely by CMV exposure. In a later analysis, the rate of TCR association differed among HLA loci, with DRB1 alleles having the most associated TCRs and HLA-C alleles having the fewest. Compared with equally common non-associated chains, HLA-associated TCR beta chains in a later analysis were more clonally expanded and had lower generation probabilities. The study gave a list of 150 to 200 TCR beta chains associated with cytomegalovirus. CMV serostatus was the only immune exposure information available for the cohort. A later genetic analysis reported fewer N-insertions in productive TCRs among donors in an Asian-associated ancestry cluster than the roughly 700-donor mean. The presence/absence analyses assumed that sequencing depth was roughly uniform across donors, and that assumption may not be true.

From the germline V gene, CDR1 is SGHAT and CDR2 is FQNNGV. Between the V and J ends, shortened by 5 bases and 4 bases respectively, the junction contains 20 bases. From the cysteine through the phenylalanine, the CDR3 covers 16 amino acids. Only the CDR3 region is kept as DNA, spanning 48 bases read in frame from base 1. Sequencing was done on a sample of PBMCs. The chain couples TRBV11-2 to TRBJ1-2, and the D gene may be TRBD1, 6 bases matching. The receptor was isolated from a man aged 30 to 39 in good health and CMV-seropositive. The DNA reads as follows: TGTGCCAGCAGCATCAGGGGAGGGTACGATACCTATGGCTACACCTTC. Its translation reads: CASSIRGGYDTYGYTF.